Reported below is one T cell receptor (beta chain). Time point denoted: peripheral blood 6 weeks after treatment start. These data originate in a study of PD-L1 blockade in urothelial cancer. The protocol was immunoSEQ multiplex PCR, while the TCRdb copy is restricted to in-frame clones and leaves out a portion. The table has about 39,000 clones, over 65% seen once; the top ten hold approximately 10%. The length of the CDR3 is 15 residues. Germline assignment: CDR1 KGHSH and CDR2 LQKENI. Trimming stripped 6 bases from V and 2 bases from J, with 16 bases between. The specimen comprised PBMCs, sampled around atezolizumab (anti-PD-L1) treatment. The receptor was derived from a man in his forties or fifties with urothelial cancer. The chain is built from TRBV18 and TRBJ2-5, with no clear D. DNA for the CDR3: TGTGCCAGCTCTGCGCTTGGGCCTGGACAAGAGACCCAGTACTTC. Protein product: CASSALGPGQETQYF.